Each of the 2 T cell receptor beta chains below was sequenced from the same sample in a study of tumor-infiltrating lymphocytes in primary liver carcinoma. Germline DNA was also extracted, while the blood RNA originated from unsorted whole blood. Priming with a constant-region primer yielded TCR beta cDNA from roughly 500 ng total RNA. Amplification in three nested multiplex PCR rounds with slightly modified ARM-PCR gave rise to TCR beta libraries. Each of the first two PCR rounds ran approximately 11 cycles with TRBV1-TRBV30 forward and C-beta reverse primers. A single record per CDR3 protein comes from TCRdb applying MiXCR to the multiplex PCR reads. The data contain about 330,000 distinct CDR3 sequences, approximately 64% of them singletons. Sequencing input: peripheral blood. These receptors all stem from a man aged 40-49 years with primary liver carcinoma and hepatitis B virus infection.

This clonotype was counted ten times or more. The chain employs TRBV6-5 and TRBJ2-1; D remains unclear. Trimming left V 7 bases short and J 0 bases short, with 4 bases between. Germline V CDR1 and CDR2: MNHEY, SVGAGI. The CDR3 loop spans 12 amino acids. Here the CDR3 reads CASKSSYNEQFF. CDR3 coding DNA: TGTGCCAGCAAGAGCTCCTACAATGAGCAGTTCTTC.

With regard to this clonotype: An end of the junction differs from the germline gene, which may be a read error. The V gene is TRBV4-2, the J gene TRBJ1-4; D remains ambiguous. This CDR3 is 17 amino acids long. The germline V gene encodes CDR1 LGHNA and CDR2 YNFKEQ. CDR3 bases: TGTGCCAGCAGCCAAGACCCTTTTGGGAGTACTAATGAAAAACTGTTATTT. This gives the protein CASSQDPFGSTNEKLLF.